Below are 26 T cell receptor beta chains sequenced from a single sample in a study of blood T cell repertoires in COVID-19 (dated by TCRdb to 2018 to 2020). Libraries came from the immunoSEQ multiplex PCR assay. Not all clones reach the TCRdb copy of this immuneACCESS table, which keeps in-frame sequences only. Checked studies attribute under half of the gap to unresolved V genes and leave the rest unexplained. A total of approximately 300,000 clones appear in this sample, roughly 90% of them only once. The ten largest account for roughly 0.8% of the sample. Sequenced material: peripheral blood. The receptors were gathered from a young man with acute or convalescent COVID-19.

The gene calls are TRBV28 and TRBJ2-1; TRBD2 aligns across 8 bases. Germline values: CDR1 MDHEN, CDR2 SYDVKM. This CDR3 has 14 amino acids. V was pared by 8 bases and J by 4 bases, with 7 bases of the junction left unmatched. The CDR3 nucleotides are TGTGCCAGCGGCTCGGGGGGGCAATACAATGAGCAGTTCTTC. Amino acids: CASGSGGQYNEQFF.

The CDR3 DNA sequence: TGTGCCAGCAGCCGTACGGTTGGGGGCGATGATGAGGGCTACACCTTC. Its translation: CASSRTVGGDDEGYTF. The V gene is TRBV7-3, the J gene TRBJ1-2, with D perhaps matching TRBD1 (6 bases). Germline loops: CDR1 SGHTA, CDR2 FQGTGA. The CDR3 extends over 16 amino acids. V gave up 5 bases and J gave up 8 bases, with 24 bases separating them.

The rearrangement joins TRBV6-6 to TRBJ2-4, with TRBD2 as a possible D gene (5 bases). The germline gives CDR1 MNHNY, CDR2 SVGAGI (reference sequence). This CDR3 spans 16 amino acids. Deletions cut 2 bases from V and 0 bases from J, with 11 bases between. CDR3 nucleotides: TGTGCCAGCAGTTACGCGAGGGTTTCAGCCAAAAACATTCAGTACTTC. Translated: CASSYARVSAKNIQYF.

A single count supports this clone. The chain couples TRBV24-1 to TRBJ2-5, with D unclear. CDR1 is KGHDR and CDR2 is SFDVKD in the germline V gene. V was cut by 9 bases and J by 0 bases, with 10 bases left in between. CDR3 size: 13 residues. CDR3 sequence: CATADGYQETQYF. DNA for the CDR3: TGTGCCACCGCAGACGGGTACCAAGAGACCCAGTACTTC.

A single count supports this clone. This rearrangement joins TRBV18 to TRBJ2-7; TRBD1 matches at 9 bases. Germline trimming cut 7 bases from V and 5 bases from J; bases unmatched to any gene: 6. CDR3 size: 13 residues. CDR1 and CDR2 (germline): KGHSH, LQKENI. CDR3 in DNA: TGTGCCAGCTGCTTTAGGACAGGGGACGAGCAGTACTTC. This translates into CASCFRTGDEQYF.

This chain joins TRBV6-6 and TRBJ2-2; TRBD1 matches 8 bases. Germline loops: CDR1 MNHNY, CDR2 SVGAGI (reference sequence). J was trimmed by 2 bases and V by 5 bases; bases with no gene match: 4. CDR3 length equals 15 residues. This CDR3 reads CASSAGGANTGELFF. CDR3 DNA: TGTGCCAGCAGTGCAGGGGGCGCTAACACCGGGGAGCTGTTTTTT.

This clone occurred a few times. The V gene is TRBV6-6, the J gene TRBJ2-7, with 7 bases that match TRBD1. V trimming: 7 bases; J trimming: 7 bases; junction bases outside the gene matches: 16. The CDR3 covers 15 residues. Germline assignment: CDR1 MNHNY and CDR2 SVGAGI (reference sequence). Here the CDR3 DNA reads TGTGCCAGCATCTCAATGGGACAGTCGGGTGGGGAGCAGTACTTC. Protein product: CASISMGQSGGEQYF.

This rearrangement joins TRBV7-8 to TRBJ1-2; TRBD1 aligns across 7 bases. The V gene end was trimmed by 5 bases and the J gene end by 6 bases; junction bases not matched to a gene: 6. This CDR3 region has 13 residues. In germline, CDR1 is SGHVS, CDR2 FQNEAQ. The CDR3 reads CASSPQGWDGYTF. CDR3 bases: TGTGCCAGCAGCCCACAGGGGTGGGATGGCTACACCTTC.

The chain has TRBV30 and TRBJ1-5; a possible D gene is TRBD1 (6 bases). This CDR3 comprises 15 residues. Trimming stripped 1 base from V and 3 bases from J, with 13 bases between. The germline CDR1 and CDR2 sequences are GTSNPN and SVGIG (reference sequence). The CDR3 DNA reads TGTGCCTGGAGTGAGCCGGACAGATACAATCAGCCCCAGCATTTT. Translating it yields CAWSEPDRYNQPQHF.

This clone has a handful of counts. The V call is TRBV30, the J call TRBJ1-6; D remains unclear. V was pared by 4 bases and J by 10 bases, with 20 bases between. The CDR3 covers 15 residues. Germline V gene lookup returns CDR1 GTSNPN and CDR2 SVGIG (reference sequence). The CDR3 sequence: CAWKPLMATVSPLHF. The CDR3 nucleotides read TGTGCCTGGAAGCCCCTCATGGCAACAGTCTCACCCCTCCACTTT.

The J gene is TRBJ1-5, the V gene TRBV19, with TRBD1 matching 9 bases. Germline V gene data show CDR1 as LNHDA and CDR2 as SQIVND (reference sequence). V shed 5 bases and J 1 base; nucleotides not matched to a gene: 12. The length of the CDR3 is 18 residues. In DNA, the CDR3 is TGTGCCAGTAGTTCCGGGACAGGGAGTATGATGAGCAATCAGCCCCAGCATTTT. This codes for CASSSGTGSMMSNQPQHF.

The V call is TRBV3-1 (or the pseudogene TRBV3-2), the J call TRBJ2-7, with D possibly TRBD1 on 6 matching bases. V was cut by 1 base and J by 1 base, with 20 bases left in between. Germline V gene lookup returns CDR1 LGHDT and CDR2 YNNKEL (reference sequence). The CDR3 length is 18 residues. CDR3 sequence (DNA): TGTGCCAGCAGCCAAGCCCTGTTTGGGGGCGCAAATTCCTACGAGCAGTACTTC. Amino acids: CASSQALFGGANSYEQYF.

This clone appeared a single time. This sequence joins TRBV6-2 or TRBV6-3 and TRBJ2-7; TRBD1 aligns across 9 bases. CDR3 size: 14 residues. CDR1 and CDR2 (germline): MNHEY, SVGEGT. Trimming took 5 bases from V and 9 from J; bases not matched to a gene: 11. The CDR3 DNA follows: TGTGCCAGCAGTGCTACCGGGACAGGGCAAAGGCAGTACTTC. Its protein product is CASSATGTGQRQYF.

The rearrangement links TRBV6-5 to TRBJ1-2; a possible D gene is TRBD1 (5 bases). Germline CDR1 and CDR2: MNHEY and SVGAGI. CDR3 length: 15 amino acids. Between the trimmed V and J ends, which lost 1 base and 2 bases, there was a span of 11 bases. CDR3 region: CASSYLQGGNYGYTF. The CDR3 coding sequence is TGTGCCAGCAGTTACTTGCAGGGCGGAAACTATGGCTACACCTTC.

The V gene is TRBV7-3, the J gene TRBJ2-7; TRBD1 matches 7 bases. The germline CDR1 and CDR2 sequences are SGHTA and FQGTGA. With 5 bases clipped from V and 2 bases from J, the junction kept 9 bases outside the gene matches. CDR3 length: 15 amino acids. For the CDR3, the DNA is TGTGCCAGCAGCCTGACCGGGACAGCGACCTACGAGCAGTACTTC. Amino acid sequence: CASSLTGTATYEQYF.

This clone was recorded only once. The V and J genes are TRBV7-8 and TRBJ1-1, with unresolved D. The CDR3 contains 16 residues. The ends were cut back, 8 bases at V and 7 bases at J, with 26 bases in the middle. Germline V gene sequence: CDR1 SGHVS, CDR2 FQNEAQ. The CDR3 DNA is TGTGCCAGCGCGCACGAGGGATTCTTAGGGCGGATTGAAGCTTTCTTT. This encodes CASAHEGFLGRIEAFF.

The chain is built from TRBV7-3 and TRBJ2-5; D possibly corresponds to TRBD2 (7 bases). Germline lookup yields CDR1 SGHTA and CDR2 FQGTGA. This CDR3 is 14 amino acids long. V lost 5 bases and J lost 5, with 15 bases in between. The CDR3 protein is CASSVQGGGETQYF. CDR3 sequence (DNA): TGTGCCAGCAGCGTCCAGGGAGGGGGGGAGACCCAGTACTTC.

This clone was picked up a small number of times. The chain has TRBV6-1 and TRBJ2-7; D is possibly TRBD1 (7 bases). Germline-derived CDR1 and CDR2 are MNHNS and SASEGT. There are 17 residues in the CDR3. V was cut by 2 bases and J by 2 bases, with 19 bases left in between. In DNA, the CDR3 is TGTGCCAGCAGTGAAAGAGGTTGGAGGGGGCGACCCTACGAGCAGTACTTC. Translated, it gives CASSERGWRGRPYEQYF.

The rearrangement uses TRBV9 and TRBJ2-7; TRBD1 is a possible D gene (6 bases). V was shortened by 3 bases and J by 3 bases, with 7 bases between the two germline ends. The germline V gene encodes CDR1 SGDLS and CDR2 YYNGEE. This CDR3 has 12 residues. CDR3: CASSADSYEQYF. The CDR3, as DNA: TGTGCCAGCAGCGCGGACAGCTACGAGCAGTACTTC.

The genes are TRBV7-2 and TRBJ1-5, with unresolved D. The ends were cut back, 3 bases at V and 3 bases at J, with 6 bases in the middle. The length of the CDR3 is 13 residues. CDR1 is SGHTA and CDR2 is FQGNSA in the germline V gene. CDR3 sequence reads: CASSFQSNQPQHF. In nucleotides, the CDR3 is TGTGCCAGCAGCTTTCAATCCAATCAGCCCCAGCATTTT.

The CDR3 nucleotides are TGTGCCAGCAGCCCCCAGGCGCCCGACAGGGGCGGCTACACCTTC. This translates into CASSPQAPDRGGYTF. The chain employs TRBV6-5 and TRBJ1-2, with 8 bases matching TRBD1. Looked up from germline, CDR1 is MNHEY and CDR2 is SVGAGI. CDR3 length equals 15 residues. With 6 bases clipped from V and 8 bases from J, the junction kept 14 bases outside the gene matches.

In DNA form, the CDR3 reads TGTGCCACCAAAGGACAGGGACAGTTCTTC. It codes for CATKGQGQFF. This sequence joins TRBV19 and TRBJ2-1; 8 bases agree with TRBD1. Germline CDR1 and CDR2: LNHDA and SQIVND (reference sequence). After removal of 10 bases from V and 13 bases from J, the junction contained 6 bases not matched to a gene. This CDR3 spans 10 amino acids.

This clone was seen more than once but under ten times. The V and J genes are TRBV5-1 and TRBJ2-7, with 9 bases identical to TRBD1. The CDR3 runs to 14 residues. Germline CDR1 is SGHRS and CDR2 is YFSETQ. Trimming cost V 3 bases and J 4 bases; bases outside gene matches: 5. The CDR3 here is CASSSAGTGYEQYF. CDR3 bases: TGCGCCAGCAGCTCCGCCGGGACAGGGTACGAGCAGTACTTC.

The rearrangement uses TRBV5-1 and TRBJ2-5, with 8 bases identical to TRBD2. This CDR3 is 15 amino acids long. The V segment lost 4 bases and the J segment 5 bases; nucleotides outside the gene matches: 10. Per the germline V gene, CDR1 is SGHRS and CDR2 is YFSETQ. DNA for the CDR3: TGCGCCAGCAGCCAGGGAGCGGGAGCGTCGGAGACCCAGTACTTC. Translated: CASSQGAGASETQYF.

This sequence joins TRBV28 and TRBJ2-5; D might be TRBD2 (6 bases). Looked up from germline, CDR1 is MDHEN and CDR2 is SYDVKM. The CDR3 runs 14 residues. The V and J ends lost 6 bases and 1 base respectively, with 12 bases between them. CDR3 sequence: CASSLARIQETQYF. CDR3 sequence (DNA): TGTGCCAGCAGCCTAGCGAGAATCCAAGAGACCCAGTACTTC.

The V and J genes are TRBV15 and TRBJ1-2, with TRBD1 as a possible D gene (5 bases). This CDR3 has 13 amino acids. V was clipped by 1 base and J by 6 bases, with 9 bases between them. Germline lookup yields CDR1 LNHNV and CDR2 YYDKDF (reference sequence). The CDR3 nucleotides are TGTGCCACCAGCAGAGCGACGGACAATGGCTACACCTTC. It is translated as CATSRATDNGYTF. Using reference TRBV15 and TRBJ1-2 for the parts outside the CDR3, the full variable domain is DAMVIQNPRYQVTQFGKPVTLSCSQTLNHNVMYWYQQKSSQAPKLLFHYYDKDFNNEADTPDNFQSRRPNTSFCFLDIRSPGLGDTAMYLCATSRATDNGYTFGSGTRLTVV.